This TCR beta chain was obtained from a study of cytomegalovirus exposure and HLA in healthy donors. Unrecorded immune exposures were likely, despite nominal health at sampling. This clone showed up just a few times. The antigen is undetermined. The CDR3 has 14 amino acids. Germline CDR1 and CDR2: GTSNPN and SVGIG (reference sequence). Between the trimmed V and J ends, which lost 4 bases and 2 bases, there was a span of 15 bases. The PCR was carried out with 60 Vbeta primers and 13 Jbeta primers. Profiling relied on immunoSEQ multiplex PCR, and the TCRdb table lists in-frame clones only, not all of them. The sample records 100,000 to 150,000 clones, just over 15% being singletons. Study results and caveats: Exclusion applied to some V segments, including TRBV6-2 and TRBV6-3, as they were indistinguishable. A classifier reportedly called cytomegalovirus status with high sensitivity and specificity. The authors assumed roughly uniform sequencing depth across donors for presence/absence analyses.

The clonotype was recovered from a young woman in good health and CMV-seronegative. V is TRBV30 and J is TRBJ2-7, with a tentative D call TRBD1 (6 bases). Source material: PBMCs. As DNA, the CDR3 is TGTGCCTGGACCGAGGGGGTGGATACCTACGAGCAGTACTTC. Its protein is CAWTEGVDTYEQYF.